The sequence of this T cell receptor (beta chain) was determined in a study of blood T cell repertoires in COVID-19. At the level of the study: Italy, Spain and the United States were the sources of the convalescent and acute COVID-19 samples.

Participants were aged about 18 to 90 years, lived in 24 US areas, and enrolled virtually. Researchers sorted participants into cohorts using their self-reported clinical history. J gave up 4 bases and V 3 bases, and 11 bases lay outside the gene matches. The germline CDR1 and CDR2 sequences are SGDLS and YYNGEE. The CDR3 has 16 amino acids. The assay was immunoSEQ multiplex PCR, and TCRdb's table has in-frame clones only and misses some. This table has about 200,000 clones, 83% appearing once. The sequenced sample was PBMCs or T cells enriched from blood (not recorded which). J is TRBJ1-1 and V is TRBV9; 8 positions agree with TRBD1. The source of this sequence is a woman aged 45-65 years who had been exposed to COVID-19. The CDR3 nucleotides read TGTGCCAGCAGCGAAGGAACAGGGGGGACGGGCACTGAAGCTTTCTTT. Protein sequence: CASSEGTGGTGTEAFF.